This entry lists 8 T cell receptor beta chains sequenced from one sample in a study of T cells in narcolepsy (dated by TCRdb to 2017 to 2018). Library creation used the immunoSEQ multiplex PCR assay. The source is immuneACCESS, and TCRdb retained only in-frame sequences with V and J called. Part of the clones is not carried over; for the studies checked, unresolved V genes explain less than half of this, and the remainder is unexplained. A total of tens of thousands of clones appear in this sample, 83% of them only once. In total, the top ten clones hold about 2.5% of the sample. Material for sequencing was CD45RA- memory CD4+ T cells from PBMCs. Reading the label with the study, this specimen's cell subset or site is: memory T cells sorted ex vivo from peripheral blood. The receptors derive from a human donor with narcolepsy.

The V and J genes are TRBV21-1 and TRBJ2-2; the DNA was not used to check the table's D call, TRBD1. TRBV21-1 is a pseudogene locus. The CDR3 has 13 amino acids. This chain's CDR3 is CASSWTGRGELFF. The CDR3 DNA is TGTGCCAGCAGCTGGACAGGTCGCGGGGAGCTGTTTTTT.

V and J are TRBV6-5 and TRBJ2-7; D is possibly TRBD1 (6 bases). CDR1 and CDR2 (germline): MNHEY, SVGAGI. This CDR3 comprises 14 residues. V shed 8 bases and J shed 2 bases, with 16 bases lying between them. The CDR3 nucleotides read TGTGCCAGCTCTAGTGGGGACAACACCTACGAGCAGTACTTC. Protein sequence: CASSSGDNTYEQYF.

Only one count was recorded for this clone. This chain connects TRBV7-9 to TRBJ1-1, with no clear D. CDR3 length equals 16 residues. V was pared by 1 base and J by 1 base, with 13 bases between. CDR1 is SEHNR, CDR2 FQNEAQ, per germline (reference sequence). The CDR3 coding sequence is TGTGCCAGCAGCTTAGGTTGGGCAGCCCGGAACACTGAAGCTTTCTTT. Translation: CASSLGWAARNTEAFF.

This sequence joins TRBV21-1 and TRBJ1-4. TRBV21-1 is labeled a pseudogene. The CDR3 has 16 residues. For the CDR3, the DNA is TGTGCCAGCAGGGGTGAGGGTACGGGGGCGAATGAAAAACTGTTTTTT. Its protein product is CASRGEGTGANEKLFF.

This clone appeared a single time. The chain couples TRBV29-1 to TRBJ2-1; weak D call: TRBD2 (7 bases). The V gene lost 4 bases and the J gene lost 3 bases, with 13 bases spanning the gap. The CDR3 contains 14 residues. The germline V gene encodes CDR1 SQVTM and CDR2 ANQGSEA. The CDR3 sequence is CSVATGGYYNEQFF. CDR3 bases: TGCAGCGTTGCCACGGGGGGCTACTACAATGAGCAGTTCTTC.

The chain carries TRBV7-7 and TRBJ2-3; 8 bases fit TRBD2. Losses at the gene ends were 5 bases for V and 2 bases for J; bases not matched to a gene: 9. Per germline, CDR1 SSHAT and CDR2 FNYEAQ (reference sequence). This CDR3 contains 16 residues. CDR3 DNA sequence: TGTGCCAGCAGCGCCACGTCAGCGGGGGACACAGATACGCAGTATTTT. Protein product: CASSATSAGDTDTQYF. The variable domain in full, with the rest retrieved from reference TRBV7-7 and TRBJ2-3, is GAGVSQSPRYKVTKRGQDVTLRCDPISSHATLYWYQQALGQGPEFLTYFNYEAQPDKSGLPSDRFSAERPEGSISTLTIQRTEQRDSAMYRCASSATSAGDTDTQYFGPGTRLTVL.

The chain carries TRBV7-2 and TRBJ2-7, with TRBD2 matching 10 bases. The CDR3 consists of 14 residues. Trimming removed 3 bases from V and 2 bases from J; junction bases left unmatched: 1. CDR1 SGHTA and CDR2 FQGNSA come from the germline V gene. Here the CDR3 reads CASSFTSGTYEQYF. The CDR3 DNA follows: TGTGCCAGCAGCTTTACTAGCGGGACCTACGAGCAGTACTTC.

This rearrangement joins TRBV14 to TRBJ2-2; D gene uncertain. The germline V gene has CDR1 SGHDN and CDR2 FVKESK. V shed 3 bases and J shed 4 bases, with 3 bases lying between them. This CDR3 region has 12 residues. The CDR3 here is CASSQVTGELFF. The CDR3 bases are TGTGCCAGCAGCCAGGTCACCGGGGAGCTGTTTTTT. The full variable domain, completed using reference TRBV14 and TRBJ2-2, is EAGVTQFPSHSVIEKGQTVTLRCDPISGHDNLYWYRRVMGKEIKFLLHFVKESKQDESGMPNNRFLAERTGGTYSTLKVQPAELEDSGVYFCASSQVTGELFFGEGSRLTVL.